This T cell receptor (beta chain) was sequenced for a study of T cells after yellow fever vaccination. The V gene's germline CDR1 is SGDLS and CDR2 YYNGEE. The length of the CDR3 is 18 residues. V dropped 0 bases and J dropped 0; count of bases not matched to a gene: 6. The TCR cDNA carried a universal primer site and UMIs from 5'RACE template switching. TCRdb re-derived calls from the 5' RACE reads in MiXCR, one entry per CDR3 protein. Counted here are 350,000 to 450,000 distinct CDR3 sequences, approximately 18% occurring once; the ten biggest clones make up 15% to 20%. Broader study findings: A small share of clonotypes appeared in both CD4 and CD8 compartments. The study noted that FACS-sorted repertoires could contain abundant clonotypes contaminating from the bulk population.

This clonotype was counted a few times. Its antigen is still unknown. The origin of this receptor is a man aged 18 to 29 who received the YFV17D yellow fever vaccine. The chain combines TRBV9 with TRBJ2-1; 10 nucleotides agree with TRBD2. This specimen consisted of PBMCs, obtained before the yellow fever booster vaccination. The CDR3 nucleotides read TGTGCCAGCAGCGTAGTTTCTAGCGGGGGTAGCTCCTACAATGAGCAGTTCTTC. Translating gives CASSVVSSGGSSYNEQFF.